This T cell receptor beta chain is drawn from a study of early T cells in non-severe SARS-CoV-2 infection. Study overall: With bulk RNA from unsorted whole blood as input, sequencing yielded unpaired chains.

Individual cDNA molecules were tagged with unique molecular identifiers, the study reported. From the 5' RACE reads, TCRdb called clonotypes with MiXCR, one entry per CDR3 protein. The data show 120,000 or so distinct CDR3 sequences, roughly 12% seen once. As regards this clonotype: Its antigen is currently unknown.

Germline values: CDR1 MDHEN, CDR2 SYDVKM. V gave up 6 bases and J gave up 8 bases, with 19 bases separating them. The CDR3 totals 14 residues. Overall study findings and caveats: Lookups in VDJdb leaned toward anti-spike CD8 responses and missed private and CD4 specificities.

The origin of this receptor is an adult who was a healthcare worker with PCR-confirmed SARS-CoV-2 infection or an uninfected control (not recorded which). The chain recombines TRBV28 with TRBJ1-2, with a possible D match to TRBD1 (6 bases). The sequenced sample was whole blood, obtained at baseline. The CDR3 DNA follows: TGTGCCAGCAGAACAGGGCTAGACGACCACGGCTACACCTTC. This gives the protein CASRTGLDDHGYTF.